Listed below are T cell receptor beta chains from one sample, sequenced in a study of blood T cell repertoires in COVID-19. Assay: immunoSEQ multiplex PCR; the TCRdb copy retains only in-frame clones and omits some. Of approximately 100,000 clones listed, about 79% are singletons. The material sequenced was peripheral blood. These TCRs come from an elderly woman with active or convalescent COVID-19. The conserved cysteine and the conserved F or W are not part of the CDR3 here. Fields, in order: V gene, J gene, clone size, CDR3 protein. Not all rows give a size; the values are once, few, many and, for expanded clones, a class.

>TRBV3-1/TRBV3-2|TRBJ1-6|NA
ASSQNHQGLRGGSPLH
>TRBV27|TRBJ2-3|NA
ASSFMKTSGGGSTDTQY
>TRBV5-1|TRBJ2-7|NA
ASSSVSYEQY
>TRBV5-1|TRBJ1-3|NA
ASRSLGQATGNTIY
>TRBV4-1|TRBJ2-1|NA
ASSQGLAGPREQF
>TRBV7-3|TRBJ1-3|NA
ASSLRAPYPGNTIY
>TRBV11-2|TRBJ2-5|NA
ASSSRLAGGTQY
>TRBV28|TRBJ1-3|NA
ASSLGTGVGNTIY
>TRBV9|TRBJ2-7|NA
ASSVAPSGRAGAYEQY
>TRBV5-6|TRBJ2-1|NA
ASSRGTGEGYEQF
>TRBV27|TRBJ1-5|NA
ASSLGTDSNQPQH
>TRBV9|TRBJ2-1|NA
ASSVAGRGTGAYNEQF
>TRBV4-2|TRBJ1-5|NA
ASSQALDRGTHQPQH
>TRBV6-5|TRBJ1-2|NA
ASNRDRASPYGYT
>TRBV5-1|TRBJ1-1|NA
ASSLAGTANTEAF
>TRBV28|TRBJ1-3|NA
ASSSVQRDKGNTIY
>TRBV6-4|TRBJ2-1|NA
ASRLAGGRYEQF
>TRBV27|TRBJ1-1|once
ASSSRGPYTEAF
>TRBV7-2|TRBJ2-1|NA
ASSLDPAGSYNEQF
>TRBV3-1/TRBV3-2|TRBJ1-4|NA
ASSQIRGQLF
>TRBV7-9|TRBJ2-7|NA
ASSSAGIYEQY
>TRBV12-3/TRBV12-4|TRBJ1-5|NA
ASSWGRNQPQH
>TRBV9|TRBJ1-6|NA
ASSLSGTGDSPLH
>TRBV7-3|TRBJ2-2|NA
ASSPGGRTTGELF
>TRBV5-5|TRBJ2-3|NA
ASSWDRGIGTDTQY
>TRBV5-1|TRBJ2-3|NA
ASSSQTGDTQY
>TRBV6-6|TRBJ2-7|NA
ASSFGRGQSYEQY
>TRBV24-1|TRBJ2-5|NA
ATSELRGQRETQY
>TRBV3-1/TRBV3-2|TRBJ2-7|NA
ASSLSGAGWSYEQY
>TRBV7-7|TRBJ2-7|few
ASSLGLASSYEQY
>TRBV19|TRBJ2-1|few
ASSGTGGPYNEQF
>TRBV7-2|TRBJ1-5|NA
ASSLVQSVGQPQH
>TRBV28|TRBJ1-1|once
ASSRRGINTEAF
>TRBV30|TRBJ1-5|NA
AWSPRQGQPQH
>TRBV3-1/TRBV3-2|TRBJ2-7|NA
ASSLTSGSYEQY
>TRBV29-1|TRBJ2-5|NA
SVDPGSEETQY
>TRBV6-4|TRBJ2-5|NA
ASSEGGRVSETQY
>TRBV4-3|TRBJ1-2|NA
ASSQDLGQGFNYGYT
>TRBV9|TRBJ2-1|NA
ASSGEGQGYGEQF
>TRBV4-2|TRBJ1-4|NA
ASSQDPRGDEKLF
>TRBV7-6|TRBJ2-1|NA
ASRPVSGLAVDEQF
>TRBV27|TRBJ1-1|once
ASSYRRVNTEAF
>TRBV2|TRBJ2-1|NA
ASTSASGSNYNEQF
>TRBV5-1|TRBJ2-5|NA
ASRGRGGAVQETQY
>TRBV10-1|TRBJ1-1|NA
ASIATGAANTEAF
>TRBV2|TRBJ2-4|NA
ASSEKPLLAKNIQY
>TRBV18|TRBJ1-4|NA
ASSPRQDQTTNEKLF
>TRBV29-1|TRBJ1-3|NA
SVGIVTGPGNTIY
>TRBV28|TRBJ1-6|NA
ASLTGSWDNSPLH
>TRBV30|TRBJ1-2|NA
AWSVRGGRGYT
>TRBV5-1|TRBJ1-5|few
ASSVKGGQQPQH
>TRBV5-1|TRBJ2-3|NA
ASSLRQGGTDTQY
>TRBV5-4|TRBJ1-1|few
ASKPQGGYTEAF
>TRBV19|TRBJ2-6|NA
ATRDRALGANVLT
>TRBV6-2/TRBV6-3|TRBJ2-3|NA
ASSYPDAGYTQY
>TRBV28|TRBJ1-5|NA
ATRQGYQPQH
>TRBV9|TRBJ1-3|NA
ASSAGGDTIY
>TRBV5-6|TRBJ1-1|NA
ASSRLPTGGRLPTEAF
>TRBV7-2|TRBJ2-1|NA
ASSRDSGSLSYNEQF